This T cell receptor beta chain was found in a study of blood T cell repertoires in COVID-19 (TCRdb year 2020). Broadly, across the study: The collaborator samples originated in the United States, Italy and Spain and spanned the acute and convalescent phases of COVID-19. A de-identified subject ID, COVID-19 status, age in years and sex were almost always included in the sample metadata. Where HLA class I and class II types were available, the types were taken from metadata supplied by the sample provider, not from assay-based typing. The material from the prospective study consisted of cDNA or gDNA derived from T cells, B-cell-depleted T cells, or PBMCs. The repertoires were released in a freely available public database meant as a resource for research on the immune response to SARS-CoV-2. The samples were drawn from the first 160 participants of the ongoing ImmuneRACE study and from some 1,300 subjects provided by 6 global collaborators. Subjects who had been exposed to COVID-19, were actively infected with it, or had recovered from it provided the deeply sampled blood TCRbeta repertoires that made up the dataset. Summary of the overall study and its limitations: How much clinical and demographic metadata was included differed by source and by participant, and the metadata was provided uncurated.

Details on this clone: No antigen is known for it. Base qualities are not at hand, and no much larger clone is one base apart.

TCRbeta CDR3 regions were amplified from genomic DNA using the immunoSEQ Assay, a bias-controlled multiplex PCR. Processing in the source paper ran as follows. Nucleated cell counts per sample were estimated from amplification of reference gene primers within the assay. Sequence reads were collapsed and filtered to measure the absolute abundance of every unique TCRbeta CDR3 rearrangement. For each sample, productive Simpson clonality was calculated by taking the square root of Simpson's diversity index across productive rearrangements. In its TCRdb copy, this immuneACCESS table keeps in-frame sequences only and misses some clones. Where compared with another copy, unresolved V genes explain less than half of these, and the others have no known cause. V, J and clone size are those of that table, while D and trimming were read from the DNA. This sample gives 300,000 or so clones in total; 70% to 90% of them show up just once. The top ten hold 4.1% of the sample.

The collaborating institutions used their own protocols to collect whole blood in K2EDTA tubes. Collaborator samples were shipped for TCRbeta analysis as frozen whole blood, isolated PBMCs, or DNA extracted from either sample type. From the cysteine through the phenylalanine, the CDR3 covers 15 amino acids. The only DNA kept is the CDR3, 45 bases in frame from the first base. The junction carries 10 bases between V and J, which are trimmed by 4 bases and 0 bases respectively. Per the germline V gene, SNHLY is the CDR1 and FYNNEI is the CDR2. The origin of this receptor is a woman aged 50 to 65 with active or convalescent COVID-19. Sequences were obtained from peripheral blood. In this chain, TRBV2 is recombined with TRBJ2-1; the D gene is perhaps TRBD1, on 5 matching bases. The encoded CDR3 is CASSAGHSSYNEQFF. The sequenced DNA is TGTGCCAGCAGTGCAGGACATAGCTCCTACAATGAGCAGTTCTTC. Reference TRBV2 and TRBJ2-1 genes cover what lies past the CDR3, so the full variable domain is EPEVTQTPSHQVTQMGQEVILRCVPISNHLYFYWYRQILGQKVEFLVSFYNNEISEKSEIFDDQFSVERPDGSNFTLKIRSTKLEDSAMYFCASSAGHSSYNEQFFGPGTRLTVL.